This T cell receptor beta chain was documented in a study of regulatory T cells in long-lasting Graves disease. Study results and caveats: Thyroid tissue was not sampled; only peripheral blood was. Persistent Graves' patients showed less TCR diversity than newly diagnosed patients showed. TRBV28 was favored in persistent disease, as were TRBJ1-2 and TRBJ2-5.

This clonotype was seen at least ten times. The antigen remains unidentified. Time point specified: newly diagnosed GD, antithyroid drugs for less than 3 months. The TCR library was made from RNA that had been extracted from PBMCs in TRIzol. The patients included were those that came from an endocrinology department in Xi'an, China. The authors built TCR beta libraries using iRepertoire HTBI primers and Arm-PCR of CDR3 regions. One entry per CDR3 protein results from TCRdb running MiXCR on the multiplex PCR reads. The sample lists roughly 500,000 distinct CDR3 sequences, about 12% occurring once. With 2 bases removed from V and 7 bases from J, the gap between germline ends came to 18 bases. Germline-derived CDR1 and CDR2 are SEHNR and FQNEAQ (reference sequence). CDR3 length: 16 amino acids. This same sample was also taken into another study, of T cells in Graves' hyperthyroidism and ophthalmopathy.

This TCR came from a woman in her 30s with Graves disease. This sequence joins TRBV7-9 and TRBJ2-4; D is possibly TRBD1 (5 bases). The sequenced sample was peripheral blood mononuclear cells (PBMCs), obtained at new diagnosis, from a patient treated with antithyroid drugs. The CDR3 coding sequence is TGTGCCAGCAGCTTATACTCCCTTCCTAGGGGCAACATTCAGTACTTC. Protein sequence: CASSLYSLPRGNIQYF.